This TCR beta chain was identified in a study of blood T cell repertoires in COVID-19. Concerning this clone: This sample includes further DNA sequences coding for the same CDR3.

Sequenced by immunoSEQ multiplex PCR; TCRdb stores in-frame clones only, minus some. Of 200,000 to 300,000 clones listed, approximately 84% are singletons. V dropped 6 bases and J dropped 4 bases, with 8 bases sitting between them. This CDR3 region has 12 residues. Germline CDR1 SGHVS, CDR2 FQNEAQ. This rearrangement joins TRBV7-8 to TRBJ2-3, with D possibly matching TRBD2 (6 bases). The clonotype comes from a woman in her 40s with acute COVID-19. The sample was PBMCs or T cells enriched from blood (not recorded which). The CDR3 DNA sequence: TGTGCCAGCAGAACGGGGGCAGATACGCAGTATTTT. It is translated as CASRTGADTQYF.